This T cell receptor (beta chain) was sequenced during a study of cytomegalovirus exposure and HLA in healthy donors (dated by TCRdb to the late 2010s). About the study as a whole: An earlier analysis of roughly 500 of the donors reported approximately 300 Gb of sequence data and 95 million to 140 million unique TCR beta sequences obtained from approximately 180 million T cells. An early release that covered some 630 HLA-typed donors contained approximately 300 gigabases of sequencing data and tens of millions of unique TCR sequences. Among the roughly 410 genotyped donors, 75% to 90% belonged to the genetic ancestry cluster associated with self-reported Caucasian donors. The study aimed to test whether cataloging public T cell receptors could reveal signatures of past pathogen exposure. The T cell repertoires of 666 subjects were profiled by immunosequencing and related to cytomegalovirus serostatus. A separate validation cohort of 100 to 150 different subjects was used in addition to the 666-subject first cohort. High-throughput TCR immunosequencing, statistical association of individual TCRs with disease status, and machine learning were combined to predict cytomegalovirus infection status. To study patterns of TCR occurrence, a later analysis re-analyzed previously published TCR beta repertoires from under 750 donors and added high-resolution HLA genotyping. The later analysis used no new phenotypic data to find candidate immune exposures, relying instead on TCR beta sequences and their occurrence across donors. In an earlier analysis of 500 to 650 of the donors, high-throughput TCR beta sequencing was used to judge whether each TCR beta V gene segment behaved as functional or pseudogenic. Donor age, sex, ethnicity and CMV serostatus were compiled alongside the repertoire data. Genome-wide SNP genotypes for about 65% of the 666 donors were used in a later genetic analysis, which treated that subset as a discovery cohort. Every repertoire in the discovery cohort had been generated on one and the same sequencing platform. Class I and class II HLA loci were covered by the typing at four-digit resolution. The number of donors typed differed by locus, with roughly 629-640 for A, B, C, DRB1 and DQB1, around 520 for DQA1, approximately 580 for DPA1, and approximately 470 for DPB1. Roughly 5 DR-DQ haplotypes were handled as single units for association and clustering, since linkage in the cohort was strong. Across around 400 genotyped donors of the cohort, an average of about 200,000 unique TCR beta nucleotide sequences per donor were sequenced, and roughly a sixth of those sequences were non-productive. The paper as a whole reports these results and caveats: A later analysis reported that several top co-occurrence clusters appeared linked to parvovirus B19, influenza, CMV and Epstein-Barr virus. In this cohort, only TCR beta chains were sequenced, and detectable features were limited by the absence of alpha or paired-chain data. According to a later analysis, TCR association rates differed among HLA loci, with DRB1 alleles showing the most associated TCRs and HLA-C alleles showing the fewest. Some IMGT-functional V segments, including TRBV6-2 and TRBV6-3, could not be distinguished by the 87-base-pair reads and were therefore excluded. In a later analysis, 16,951 TCR beta sequences were associated with specific HLA alleles at a false discovery rate of 0.05. When HLA alleles, especially DR and DQ, strongly co-occurred, attributing TCR associations to individual alleles was difficult. Immune exposure information for the cohort was limited to CMV serostatus. In the study, approximately 160 TCR beta chains were listed as associated with cytomegalovirus. The classifier was reported to diagnose cytomegalovirus status with high specificity and sensitivity in both the original and validation cohorts. According to the authors, the approach could potentially be generalized to other disease states and immunological phenotypes. Across donors, most TCR sequences were observed very rarely, whereas some public TCRs were present in many individuals. In an earlier analysis of about 550 of the donors, most TCR beta V segments were observed in productive rearrangements about 90% or about 30% of the time, broadly matching IMGT annotations. The presence/absence analyses assumed that sequencing depth was roughly uniform across donors, and that assumption may not be true. According to a later genetic analysis, donors in an Asian-associated ancestry cluster had fewer N-insertions in productive TCRs than the approximately 630-donor mean. The sequencing pipeline was judged likely to have produced a cluster of highly shared sequence variants as a technical artifact. Linkage disequilibrium might explain the correlated functional status among segregating V segments, but an unknown experimental factor could not be ruled out. Because HLA typing was missing for some donors at each locus, association tests included only the typed subset. Around 16 rarely observed V segments, including chromosome 9 orphons, were excluded from the earlier analysis of about 600 of the donors because counts were too low. In a later analysis, HLA-associated TCR beta chains showed more clonal expansion and lower generation probabilities than non-associated chains that were equally common. In a later analysis, most CMV-associated TCR beta chains were found to appear HLA-restricted, with HLA associations seemingly driven largely by CMV exposure. In a later genetic analysis, a missense DCLRE1C variant was associated with V-gene and J-gene trimming of TCR beta chains, and the association was replicated in an independent cohort. Three of the identified cytomegalovirus-associated TCR beta chains were confirmed in vitro to be specific for cytomegalovirus antigens. A further reported finding was that TCR beta sequences accurately predicted the HLA-A and HLA-B alleles for most subjects in the first cohort.

A word on this clone: Its antigen remains unidentified. At the DNA level, this CDR3 is encoded by other sequences in the same sample as well.

In total, 600 or so healthy bone marrow donors made up the cohort. At the time of sampling, all cohort members were nominally healthy, though unrecorded immune exposures were likely present. The donor tested CMV seropositive and was one of the 289 seropositive cohort members. Each donor provided a peripheral blood sample, and peripheral blood mononuclear cells were used for TCR beta sequencing. The Qiagen DNeasy Blood Extraction Kit was used to extract genomic DNA from the blood cell samples. V gives up 5 bases and J gives up 2 bases, and the segment between their germline ends measures 10 bases. From the cysteine through the phenylalanine, the CDR3 covers 13 amino acids. Solely the CDR3 DNA is kept, with 39 bases framed from the first base. For CDR1 and CDR2, the germline V gene (reference sequence) lists LNHDA and SQIVND. Libraries were constructed by the immunoSEQ multiplex PCR assay. For the multiplex PCR, a mixture combining 60 forward primers for TCR Vbeta segments and 13 reverse primers for TCR Jbeta segments was used. The CDR3 region of rearranged TCR beta genes was amplified from genomic DNA with a multiplex PCR assay. On the Illumina HiSeq System, the amplified TCR beta libraries were sequenced as 87-base-pair reads. Per the source publication's procedure: A later analysis tallied 75 million to 95 million unique TCR beta chains across the 700 or so repertoires, and around 9.9 million of those chains were shared by two or more donors. Raw reads were error-corrected and collapsed into unique sequences by a nearest-neighbor algorithm in which closely related sequences were merged to remove PCR and sequencing errors. To assign V, D and J gene segments, CDR3 sequences were aligned to IMGT reference sequences. For a sequence to be retained, a match of at least six nucleotides was required to both a V gene segment and a J gene segment. A rearrangement was called productive if the CDR3 had no stop codons and remained in frame with V and J, and every other rearrangement was called non-productive. CDR3 was defined according to IMGT convention as the region running from the second conserved V-encoded cysteine to the conserved J-encoded phenylalanine. The earlier analysis of about 570 of the donors excluded any sequence lacking an unambiguous match to a single V gene segment. In an earlier analysis of some 590 of the donors, a V segment was called functional when productive rearrangements were above 56.7%, and segregating when the standard deviation between donors exceeded 5%. A statistical classification framework was developed to diagnose cytomegalovirus status using the catalog of TCR beta chain sequences. V and J gene assignment, in a later analysis, came from comparing TCR nucleotide sequences with IMGT/GENE-DB human TR gene sequences. The TCRdist pipeline was used in a later analysis to assign CDR3 sequences and most-parsimonious VDJ recombination scenarios. In a later analysis, each TCR beta chain was defined by its CDR3 amino acid sequence together with its V-gene family, and reads lacking a unique V-gene family were excluded. A later analysis removed roughly 590 highly shared, low-generation-probability nucleotide sequences to deal with suspected cross-contamination and a sequencing artifact. In a later analysis, a clonal expansion index was calculated for each public chain from normalized within-repertoire ranks of inferred template counts. In a later analysis, generation probabilities were computed with a VDJ recombination model fitted to out-of-frame rearrangements, and the resulting probabilities were checked against IGoR. In a later analysis, hypergeometric tests were used to score TCR-TCR, TCR-HLA and TCR-CMV co-occurrence, with a repertoire-size bias correction applied to TCR pairs. A later analysis estimated false discovery rates by permuting HLA or CMV assignments 20 times. In a later analysis, co-occurring TCRs were grouped using DBSCAN, and TCRdist sequence similarity was added for clustering within HLA-allele-positive subsets. Co-occurrence clustering excluded repertoires with fewer than 30,000 or more than 120,000 public chains, plus five with anomalous nucleotide sharing. TCRdb's version of the immuneACCESS table is confined to in-frame rearrangements and falls short of the full clone set. An unresolved V gene accounts for under half of the shortfall where checked; the remainder is of unknown origin. The V and J calls and clone size are taken from that table; D and trimming were inferred from the DNA. The sample's own table lists about 170,000 clones. The biggest ten clones account for 0.7% to 1% of the sample.

This clonotype was sampled from a woman under 30 in good health and CMV-seropositive. The sequence links TRBV19 to TRBJ2-7; TRBD1 is a weak D gene call, 7 bases matching. Sequencing was done on a sample of PBMCs. CDR3 loop: CASSSRGAYEQYF. The nucleotides read TGTGCCAGTAGTTCCAGGGGGGCCTACGAGCAGTACTTC.